This T cell receptor beta chain was observed in a study of TIL therapy for anti-PD-1-resistant metastatic lung cancer. Study background: Tumors carried a median roughly 1.6 non-synonymous mutations per megabase.

The time point denotes: pre-treatment sample, taken before nivolumab and TIL therapy. The V and J ends lost 4 bases and 10 bases, in that order; junction bases with no gene match: 9. CDR1 is SGHRS, CDR2 YFSETQ, per germline. This CDR3 spans 14 amino acids. Sequencing used immunoSEQ v3. Some clones are missing from TCRdb's copy, which holds only in-frame ones; the method was immunoSEQ multiplex PCR. Of about 12,000 clones in the sample, over 70% were seen once. The chain joins TRBV5-1 to TRBJ2-1; 9 bases line up with TRBD1. The sample consisted of blood, taken at baseline. This TCR was recovered from a person aged 25 to 80 with non-small cell lung cancer. The CDR3 sequence: CASSPVGQGLEQFF. The CDR3 nucleotides are TGCGCCAGCAGCCCCGTGGGACAGGGCCTGGAGCAGTTCTTC.